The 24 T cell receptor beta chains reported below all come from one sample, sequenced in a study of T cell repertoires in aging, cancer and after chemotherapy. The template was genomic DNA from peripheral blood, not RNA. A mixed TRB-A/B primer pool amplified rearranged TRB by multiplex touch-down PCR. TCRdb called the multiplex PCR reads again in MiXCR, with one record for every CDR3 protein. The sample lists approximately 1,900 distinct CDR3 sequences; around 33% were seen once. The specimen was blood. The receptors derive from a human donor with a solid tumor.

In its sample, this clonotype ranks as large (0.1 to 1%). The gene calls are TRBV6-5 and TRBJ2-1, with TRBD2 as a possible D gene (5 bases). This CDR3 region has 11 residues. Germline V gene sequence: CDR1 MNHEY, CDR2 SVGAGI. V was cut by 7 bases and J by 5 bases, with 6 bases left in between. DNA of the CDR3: TGTGCCAGCATCGGGGACAATGAGCAGTTCTTC. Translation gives CASIGDNEQFF.

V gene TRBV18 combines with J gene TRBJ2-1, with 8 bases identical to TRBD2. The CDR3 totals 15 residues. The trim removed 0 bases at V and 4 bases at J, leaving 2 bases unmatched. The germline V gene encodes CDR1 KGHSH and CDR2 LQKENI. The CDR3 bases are TGTGCCAGCTCACCACCTAGCGGGACTTACAATGAGCAGTTCTTC. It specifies CASSPPSGTYNEQFF.

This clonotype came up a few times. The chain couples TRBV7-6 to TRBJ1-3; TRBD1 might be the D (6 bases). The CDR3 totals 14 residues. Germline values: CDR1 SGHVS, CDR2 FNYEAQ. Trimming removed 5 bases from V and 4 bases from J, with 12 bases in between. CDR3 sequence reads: CASSATGSGNTIYF. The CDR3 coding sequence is TGTGCCAGCAGCGCAACAGGGTCGGGAAACACCATATATTTT.

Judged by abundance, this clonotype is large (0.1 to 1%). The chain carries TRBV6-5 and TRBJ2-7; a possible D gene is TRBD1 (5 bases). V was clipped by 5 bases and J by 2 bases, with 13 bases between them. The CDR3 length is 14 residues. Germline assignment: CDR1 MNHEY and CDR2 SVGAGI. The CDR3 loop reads CASSRGRGAYEQYF. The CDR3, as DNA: TGTGCCAGCAGTAGGGGTCGAGGTGCCTACGAGCAGTACTTC.

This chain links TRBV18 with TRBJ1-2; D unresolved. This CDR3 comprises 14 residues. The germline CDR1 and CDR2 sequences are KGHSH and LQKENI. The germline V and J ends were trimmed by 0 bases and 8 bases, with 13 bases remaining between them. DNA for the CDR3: TGTGCCAGCTCACCACCCGGTAAAGCTAGCGGCTACACCTTC. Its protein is CASSPPGKASGYTF.

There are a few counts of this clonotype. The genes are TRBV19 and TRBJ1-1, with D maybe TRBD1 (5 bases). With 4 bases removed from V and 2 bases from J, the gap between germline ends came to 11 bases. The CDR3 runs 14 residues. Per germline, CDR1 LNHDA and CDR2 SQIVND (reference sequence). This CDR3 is CASSRPGTNTEAFF. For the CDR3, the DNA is TGTGCCAGTAGTAGGCCTGGGACTAACACTGAAGCTTTCTTT. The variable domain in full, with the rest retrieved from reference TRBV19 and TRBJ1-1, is DGGITQSPKYLFRKEGQNVTLSCEQNLNHDAMYWYRQDPGQGLRLIYYSQIVNDFQKGDIAEGYSVSREKKESFPLTVTSAQKNPTAFYLCASSRPGTNTEAFFGQGTRLTVV.

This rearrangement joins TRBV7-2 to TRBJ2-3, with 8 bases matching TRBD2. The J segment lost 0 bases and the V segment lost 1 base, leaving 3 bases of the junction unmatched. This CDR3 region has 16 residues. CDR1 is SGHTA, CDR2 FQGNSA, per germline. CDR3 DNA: TGTGCCAGCAGCTTAGGAACTAGCGGAAGCACAGATACGCAGTATTTT. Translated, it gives CASSLGTSGSTDTQYF.

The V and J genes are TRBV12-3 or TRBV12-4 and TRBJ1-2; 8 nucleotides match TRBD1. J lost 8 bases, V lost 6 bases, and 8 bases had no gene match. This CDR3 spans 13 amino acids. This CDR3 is CASRNQGALGYTF. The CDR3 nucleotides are TGTGCCAGCAGAAACCAGGGGGCTCTCGGCTACACCTTC.

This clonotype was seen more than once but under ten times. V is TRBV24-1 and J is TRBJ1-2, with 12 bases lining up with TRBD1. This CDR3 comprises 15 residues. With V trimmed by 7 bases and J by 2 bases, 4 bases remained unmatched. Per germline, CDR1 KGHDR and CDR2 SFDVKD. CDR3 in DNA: TGTGCCACCAGGGGGACAGGGGGCGAAAACTATGGCTACACCTTC. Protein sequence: CATRGTGGENYGYTF.

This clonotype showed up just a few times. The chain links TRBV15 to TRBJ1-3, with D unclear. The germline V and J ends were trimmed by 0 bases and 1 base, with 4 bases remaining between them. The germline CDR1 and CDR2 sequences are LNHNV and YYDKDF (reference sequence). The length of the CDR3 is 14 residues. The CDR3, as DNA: TGTGCCACCAGCAGAGACCCATCTGGAAACACCATATATTTT. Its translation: CATSRDPSGNTIYF.

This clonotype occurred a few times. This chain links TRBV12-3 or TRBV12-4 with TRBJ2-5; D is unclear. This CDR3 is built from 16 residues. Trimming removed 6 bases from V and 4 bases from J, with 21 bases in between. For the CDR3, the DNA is TGTGCCAGCAGCCCCAGGTTCTCATTCGCAGGAGAGACCCAGTACTTC. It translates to CASSPRFSFAGETQYF.

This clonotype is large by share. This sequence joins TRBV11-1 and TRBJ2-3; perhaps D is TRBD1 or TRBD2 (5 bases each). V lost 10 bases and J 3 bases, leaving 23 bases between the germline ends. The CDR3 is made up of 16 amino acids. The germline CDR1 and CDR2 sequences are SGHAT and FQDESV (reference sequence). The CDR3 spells CANRERGARGTDTQYF. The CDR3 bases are TGTGCCAACAGAGAAAGGGGAGCCAGAGGGACAGATACGCAGTATTTT.

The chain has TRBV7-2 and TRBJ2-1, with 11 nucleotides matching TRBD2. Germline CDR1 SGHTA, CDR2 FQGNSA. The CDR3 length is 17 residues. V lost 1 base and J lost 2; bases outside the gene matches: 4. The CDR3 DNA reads TGTGCCAGCAGCTTAGATGGTAGCGGGGGGGCCTACAATGAGCAGTTCTTC. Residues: CASSLDGSGGAYNEQFF. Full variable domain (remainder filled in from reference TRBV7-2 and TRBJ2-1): GAGVSQSPSNKVTEKGKDVELRCDPISGHTALYWYRQSLGQGLEFLIYFQGNSAPDKSGLPSDRFSAERTGGSVSTLTIQRTQQEDSAVYLCASSLDGSGGAYNEQFFGPGTRLTVL.

CDR3: CASSDAGAGNEKLFF. The CDR3 region has the DNA TGTGCCAGCAGCGACGCAGGGGCGGGTAATGAAAAACTGTTTTTT. This sequence joins TRBV6-2 or TRBV6-3 and TRBJ1-4; TRBD1 might be the D (6 bases). The CDR3 is 15 amino acids. V lost 6 bases and J lost 4, with 15 bases in between. Germline assignment: CDR1 MNHEY and CDR2 SVGEGT.

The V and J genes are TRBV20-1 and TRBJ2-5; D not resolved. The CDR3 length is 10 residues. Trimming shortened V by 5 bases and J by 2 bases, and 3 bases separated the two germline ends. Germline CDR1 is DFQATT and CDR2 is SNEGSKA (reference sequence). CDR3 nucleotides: TGCAGTGCTCTGCAAGAGACCCAGTACTTC. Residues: CSALQETQYF.

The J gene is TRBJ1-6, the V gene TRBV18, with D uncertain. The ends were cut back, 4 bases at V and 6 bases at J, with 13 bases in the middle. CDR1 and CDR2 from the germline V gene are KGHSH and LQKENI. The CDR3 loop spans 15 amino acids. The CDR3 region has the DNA TGTGCCAGCTCACACTCGCATGAGGGTAATTCACCCCTCCACTTT. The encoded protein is CASSHSHEGNSPLHF.

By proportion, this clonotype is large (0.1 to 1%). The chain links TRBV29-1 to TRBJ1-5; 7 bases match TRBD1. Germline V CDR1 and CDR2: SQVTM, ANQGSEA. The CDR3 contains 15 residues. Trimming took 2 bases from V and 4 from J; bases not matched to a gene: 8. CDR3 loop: CSVESTGEGNQPQHF. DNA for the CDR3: TGCAGCGTTGAAAGTACAGGGGAGGGGAATCAGCCCCAGCATTTT.

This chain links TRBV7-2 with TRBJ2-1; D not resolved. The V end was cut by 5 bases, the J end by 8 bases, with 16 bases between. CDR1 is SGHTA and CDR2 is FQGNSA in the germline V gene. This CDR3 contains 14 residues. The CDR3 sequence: CASSLTTRWDEQFF. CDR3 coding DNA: TGTGCCAGCAGCCTTACTACCCGGTGGGATGAGCAGTTCTTC. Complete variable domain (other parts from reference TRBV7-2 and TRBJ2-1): GAGVSQSPSNKVTEKGKDVELRCDPISGHTALYWYRQSLGQGLEFLIYFQGNSAPDKSGLPSDRFSAERTGGSVSTLTIQRTQQEDSAVYLCASSLTTRWDEQFFGPGTRLTVL.

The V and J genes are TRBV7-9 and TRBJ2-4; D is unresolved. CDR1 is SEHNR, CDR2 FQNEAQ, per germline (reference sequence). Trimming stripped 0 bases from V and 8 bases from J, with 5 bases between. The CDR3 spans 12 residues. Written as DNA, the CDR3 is TGTGCCAGCAGCTTAGCATGGGACATTCAGTACTTC. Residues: CASSLAWDIQYF.

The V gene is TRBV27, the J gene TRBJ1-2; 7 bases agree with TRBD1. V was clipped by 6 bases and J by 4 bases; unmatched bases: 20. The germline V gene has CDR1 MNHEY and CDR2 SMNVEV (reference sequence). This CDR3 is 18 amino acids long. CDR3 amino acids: CASRRGGPKRDRVYGYTF. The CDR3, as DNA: TGTGCCAGCAGAAGGGGTGGGCCGAAGCGCGACAGGGTCTATGGCTACACCTTC.

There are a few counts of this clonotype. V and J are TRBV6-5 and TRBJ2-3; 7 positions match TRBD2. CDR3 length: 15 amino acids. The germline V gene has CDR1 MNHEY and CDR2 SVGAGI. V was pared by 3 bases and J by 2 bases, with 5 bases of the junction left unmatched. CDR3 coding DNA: TGTGCCAGCAGTTATCGCGGGGGATACACAGATACGCAGTATTTT. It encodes CASSYRGGYTDTQYF.

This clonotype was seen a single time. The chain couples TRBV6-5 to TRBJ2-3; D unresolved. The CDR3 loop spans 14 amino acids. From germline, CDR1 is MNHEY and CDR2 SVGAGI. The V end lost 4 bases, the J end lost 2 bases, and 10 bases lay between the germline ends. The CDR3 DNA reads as TGTGCCAGCAGTTTAACTGGCCCCACAGATACGCAGTATTTT. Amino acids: CASSLTGPTDTQYF.

CDR3 in amino acids: CASSASGNTGELFF. In DNA form, the CDR3 reads TGCGCCAGCAGTGCTAGCGGGAACACCGGGGAGCTGTTTTTT. The chain employs TRBV4-3 and TRBJ2-2; 7 bases match TRBD2. After removal of 6 bases from V and 1 base from J, the junction contained 2 bases not matched to a gene. CDR3 length: 14 residues. Germline V lookup: CDR1 LGHNA, CDR2 YSLEER.

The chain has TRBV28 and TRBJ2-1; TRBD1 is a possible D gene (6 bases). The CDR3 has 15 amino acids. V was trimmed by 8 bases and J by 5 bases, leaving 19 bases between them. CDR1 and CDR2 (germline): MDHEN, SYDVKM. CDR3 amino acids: CASRRWKGDNNEQFF. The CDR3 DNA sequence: TGTGCCAGCCGCCGATGGAAAGGGGACAACAATGAGCAGTTCTTC.